The 17 T cell receptor beta chains below all came from one sample that was sequenced in a study of blood T cell repertoires in COVID-19. Some clones are missing from TCRdb's copy, which holds only in-frame ones; the method was immunoSEQ multiplex PCR. This table has some 220,000 clones, more than 75% appearing once. The sequenced sample was peripheral blood. All receptors come from a middle-aged man who had recovered from COVID-19.

V is TRBV6-5 and J is TRBJ1-6; 7 nucleotides match TRBD1. J was trimmed by 5 bases and V by 7 bases; bases with no gene match: 8. Germline V CDR1 and CDR2: MNHEY, SVGAGI. This CDR3 region has 15 residues. CDR3 bases: TGTGCCAGCACCTTGGGACAGTCAAATAATTCACCCCTCCACTTT. Translation: CASTLGQSNNSPLHF.

V gene TRBV28 combines with J gene TRBJ2-7; 12 nucleotides line up with TRBD2. J lost 4 bases, V lost 10 bases, and 5 bases had no gene match. The CDR3 is 13 residues long. Per the germline V gene, CDR1 is MDHEN and CDR2 is SYDVKM. CDR3 sequence reads: CATTSGSLYEQYF. DNA of the CDR3: TGTGCCACGACTAGCGGGAGTTTATACGAGCAGTACTTC.

The chain has TRBV6-1 and TRBJ2-1, with 7 nucleotides matching TRBD2. The CDR3 is made up of 14 amino acids. V was clipped by 6 bases and J by 7 bases; unmatched bases: 9. Looked up from germline, CDR1 is MNHNS and CDR2 is SASEGT. The CDR3 here is CASSLSGTHNEQFF. The DNA of the CDR3 is TGTGCCAGCAGCCTAAGCGGGACCCATAATGAGCAGTTCTTC.

This clone was seen only a few times. The rearrangement joins TRBV27 to TRBJ1-6, with 7 bases aligning to TRBD1. CDR3 size: 18 residues. The germline gives CDR1 MNHEY, CDR2 SMNVEV (reference sequence). Germline trimming cut 3 bases from V and 4 bases from J; bases unmatched to any gene: 12. The DNA of the CDR3 is TGTGCCAGCAGTTTGAGGATGACAGGGAAAGGTTATAATTCACCCCTCCACTTT. This encodes CASSLRMTGKGYNSPLHF.

The chain recombines TRBV9 with TRBJ2-1, with 9 nucleotides matching TRBD2. V shed 5 bases, J shed 12 bases, and the junction held 9 bases outside the gene matches. The length of the CDR3 is 13 residues. The germline V gene has CDR1 SGDLS and CDR2 YYNGEE. DNA for the CDR3: TGTGCCAGCAGACAAACAACGGGACTAGCGCAGTTCTTC. Translating it yields CASRQTTGLAQFF. The variable domain in full, completed from reference TRBV9 and TRBJ2-1, reads DSGVTQTPKHLITATGQRVTLRCSPRSGDLSVYWYQQSLDQGLQFLIQYYNGEERAKGNILERFSAQQFPDLHSELNLSSLELGDSALYFCASRQTTGLAQFFGPGTRLTVL.

The chain uses TRBV6-1 and TRBJ2-1, with 12 bases lining up with TRBD2. CDR1 MNHNS and CDR2 SASEGT come from the germline V gene. This CDR3 spans 17 amino acids. After removal of 4 bases from V and 5 bases from J, the junction contained 9 bases not matched to a gene. The CDR3 is CASSVLAGGRANNEQFF. The CDR3, as DNA: TGTGCCAGCAGTGTCCTAGCGGGAGGGCGGGCTAACAATGAGCAGTTCTTC.

The sample holds a few counts of this clone. This chain uses TRBV2 with TRBJ2-1; D not certain. The CDR3 is 12 amino acids. Trimming left V 6 bases short and J 10 bases short, with 13 bases between. In germline, CDR1 is SNHLY, CDR2 FYNNEI. Written as DNA, the CDR3 is TGTGCCAGCAGCAACGACTGGATAGAGCAGTTCTTC. Protein product: CASSNDWIEQFF.

The genes are TRBV28 and TRBJ1-2, with D possibly TRBD1 on 5 matching bases. Germline V lookup: CDR1 MDHEN, CDR2 SYDVKM. The CDR3 contains 15 residues. Deletions cut 4 bases from V and 6 bases from J, with 18 bases between. This CDR3 reads CASSSMGPLGNGYTF. The DNA for the CDR3 is TGTGCCAGCAGTTCCATGGGGCCCCTAGGGAATGGCTACACCTTC.

This chain uses TRBV4-2 with TRBJ2-3; 8 nucleotides match TRBD2. Germline loops: CDR1 LGHNA, CDR2 YNFKEQ. There are 15 residues in the CDR3. Trimming at V came to 0 bases and at J to 9 bases, leaving 8 bases not matched to a gene. The CDR3 bases are TGTGCCAGCAGCCAAGAGGCGGGAGGAGGAGACACGCAGTATTTT. Translating it yields CASSQEAGGGDTQYF.

The chain employs TRBV5-1 and TRBJ2-7, with 7 bases matching TRBD1. Germline V CDR1 and CDR2: SGHRS, YFSETQ. The CDR3 is 14 amino acids. Unmatched junction bases numbered 0, after V lost 0 bases and J lost 0 bases. This chain's CDR3 is CASSLAGGSYEQYF. CDR3 nucleotide sequence: TGCGCCAGCAGCTTGGCAGGGGGCTCCTACGAGCAGTACTTC.

The V call is TRBV27, the J call TRBJ2-2, with 10 bases matching TRBD1. V was clipped by 6 bases and J by 0 bases; unmatched bases: 10. This CDR3 is built from 18 residues. Germline values: CDR1 MNHEY, CDR2 SMNVEV (reference sequence). CDR3 DNA: TGTGCCAGCAGAGACAGGGGGCCCGTTACGCCGAACACCGGGGAGCTGTTTTTT. This codes for CASRDRGPVTPNTGELFF.

The chain carries TRBV14 and TRBJ1-2, with D maybe TRBD1 (5 bases). The V end lost 0 bases, the J end lost 8 bases, and 16 bases lay between the germline ends. The CDR3 covers 15 residues. CDR1 is SGHDN, CDR2 FVKESK, per germline. The CDR3 DNA reads as TGTGCCAGCAGCCAAGATAGAAGGGGCGCAGGGGGCTACACCTTC. Translating gives CASSQDRRGAGGYTF.

This chain joins TRBV3-1 (or the pseudogene TRBV3-2) and TRBJ1-3; the D is unclear. The CDR3 has 12 amino acids. In germline, CDR1 is LGHDT, CDR2 YNNKEL (reference sequence). V lost 3 bases and J lost 8, with 8 bases in between. The DNA for the CDR3 is TGTGCCAGCAGCCAGGGCACGCACACCATATATTTT. Encoded protein: CASSQGTHTIYF.

The V gene is TRBV30, the J gene TRBJ2-7, with 11 bases identical to TRBD1. Unmatched junction bases numbered 7, after V lost 5 bases and J lost 4 bases. This CDR3 spans 14 amino acids. Germline CDR1 and CDR2: GTSNPN and SVGIG (reference sequence). The CDR3 spells CAWGGTGGLYEQYF. Here the CDR3 DNA reads TGTGCCTGGGGGGGGACAGGGGGATTGTACGAGCAGTACTTC.

V is TRBV6-5 and J is TRBJ1-3, with a possible D match to TRBD1 (6 bases). This CDR3 has 15 amino acids. Germline CDR1 and CDR2: MNHEY and SVGAGI. Trimming removed 6 bases at V and 5 bases at J, with 17 bases between. CDR3 sequence (DNA): TGTGCCAGCAGGGACTCGGGGGGGGCCAGAAACACCATATATTTT. It is translated as CASRDSGGARNTIYF.

The chain has TRBV5-5 and TRBJ1-3, with D tentatively TRBD1 (6 bases). The CDR3 runs to 14 residues. Trimming shortened V by 2 bases and J by 5 bases, and 11 bases separated the two germline ends. CDR1 and CDR2 from the germline V gene are SGHKS and YYEKEE (reference sequence). The CDR3, as DNA: TGTGCCAGCAGCTTTGTACAGGGTAGAAACACCATATATTTT. This codes for CASSFVQGRNTIYF.

Comment on this clone: The same CDR3 arises from other DNA sequences in this sample as well. J is TRBJ2-2 and V is TRBV9, with 13 bases aligning to TRBD2. The J segment lost 5 bases and the V segment lost 0 bases, leaving 7 bases of the junction unmatched. The CDR3 contains 18 residues. Germline CDR1 and CDR2: SGDLS and YYNGEE. The CDR3 protein is CASSVERLAGGGTGELFF. The CDR3 region has the DNA TGTGCCAGCAGCGTAGAGAGACTAGCGGGGGGTGGAACCGGGGAGCTGTTTTTT.